The 29 T cell receptor beta chains given below trace back to one sample, sequenced in a study of blood T cells in healthy people across ages. Combining a sample-barcoded 5' primer with a J-beta primer mix, a second PCR ran for roughly 7 to 12 cycles. TCRdb re-called the 5' RACE reads with MiXCR, one entry per CDR3 protein. The sample lists about 650,000 distinct CDR3 sequences, 32% occurring once. Sequencing used blood. The origin of the receptors is a woman of 80 years or more in good health.

This clonotype was seen only a few times. V usage is TRBV5-1 and J usage is TRBJ1-1; D is uncertain. The CDR3 is made up of 15 amino acids. In germline, CDR1 is SGHRS, CDR2 YFSETQ. V shed 3 bases and J shed 1 base, with 13 bases lying between them. CDR3 sequence reads: CASSSKTAGNTEAFF. The CDR3 DNA sequence: TGCGCCAGCAGCTCTAAAACAGCGGGGAACACTGAAGCTTTCTTT.

This clonotype was counted at least ten times. The chain joins TRBV3-1 to TRBJ2-5; D gene unclear. The CDR3 covers 14 residues. Trimming cost V 0 bases and J 4 bases, with 9 bases left between them. Germline V lookup: CDR1 LGHDT, CDR2 YNNKEL (reference sequence). The chain's CDR3 is CASSQEWARETQYF. The CDR3 nucleotides read TGTGCCAGCAGCCAAGAGTGGGCCCGAGAGACCCAGTACTTC.

This clonotype was seen many times. The chain employs TRBV5-4 and TRBJ2-3, with D perhaps assigned TRBD1 or TRBD2 (5 bases each). Trimming cost V 0 bases and J 5 bases, with 10 bases left between them. In germline, CDR1 is SGHNT, CDR2 YYREEE (reference sequence). This CDR3 comprises 14 residues. CDR3 in amino acids: CASSLGTRGDTQYF. The CDR3, as DNA: TGTGCCAGCAGCTTGGGGACGAGGGGAGATACGCAGTATTTT.

This clonotype was detected a few times. The rearrangement joins TRBV5-5 to TRBJ1-2; no clear D gene. CDR1 and CDR2 from the germline V gene are SGHKS and YYEKEE (reference sequence). The V end lost 2 bases, the J end lost 3 bases, and 11 bases lay between the germline ends. The CDR3 contains 14 residues. The CDR3, as DNA: TGTGCCAGCAGCTTTTCGGGGTTATACTATGGCTACACCTTC. Residues: CASSFSGLYYGYTF. The full variable domain, with the rest looked up from reference TRBV5-5 and TRBJ1-2, is DAGVTQSPTHLIKTRGQQVTLRCSPISGHKSVSWYQQVLGQGPQFIFQYYEKEERGRGNFPDRFSARQFPNYSSELNVNALLLGDSALYLCASSFSGLYYGYTFGSGTRLTVV.

The table lists this clonotype with many counts. DNA for the CDR3: TGCGCCAGCGGCGACCCCGGAAGGGGTGGCTACACCTTC. Residues: CASGDPGRGGYTF. The rearrangement joins TRBV5-1 to TRBJ1-2, with a possible D match to TRBD1 (5 bases). The V gene lost 7 bases and the J gene lost 7 bases, with 17 bases spanning the gap. Germline CDR1 SGHRS, CDR2 YFSETQ. The CDR3 runs 13 residues.

This clonotype was counted only a few times. The V and J genes are TRBV27 and TRBJ1-1; possibly TRBD1 for D (6 bases). The germline gives CDR1 MNHEY, CDR2 SMNVEV (reference sequence). Trimming cost V 7 bases and J 11 bases, with 29 bases left between them. CDR3 length: 16 amino acids. The CDR3 coding sequence is TGTGCCAGCACCTCCTCGAGCGCCGGGACACGGACGTCCGCTTTCTTT. Translation: CASTSSSAGTRTSAFF.

The V call is TRBV12-3 or TRBV12-4, the J call TRBJ2-2, with D possibly TRBD2 on 5 matching bases. The V and J ends lost 2 bases and 7 bases respectively, with 20 bases between them. This CDR3 has 17 amino acids. The CDR3 DNA is TGTGCCAGCAGTTTACATAGGCAAAGGCCTGGAGGCGGGGAGCTGTTTTTT. It is translated as CASSLHRQRPGGGELFF.

As regards this clonotype: Given a much more abundant clone one base away, this may be a read error. This sequence joins TRBV5-4 and TRBJ1-2; D might be TRBD1 (5 bases). CDR3 length: 15 amino acids. The V gene's germline CDR1 is SGHNT and CDR2 YYREEE (reference sequence). CDR3 coding DNA: TGTGCCAGCAGCGTTAACGCCGGGGGGGACTATGGCCACACCTTC. Translation: CASSVNAGGDYGHTF.

With respect to this clonotype: A read error may explain this, as a much larger clone is one base away. J is TRBJ2-1 and V is TRBV7-2; TRBD1 agrees at 8 bases. CDR1 and CDR2 from the germline V gene are SGHTA and FQGNSA. This CDR3 comprises 15 residues. The DNA for the CDR3 is TGTGCCAGCAGCGAGGACAGGGTAAATGTTCGGGAGCAGATCTTC. Translated, it gives CASSEDRVNVREQIF.

The chain links TRBV6-2 or TRBV6-3 to TRBJ1-5; D may be TRBD1 (6 bases). Germline V CDR1 and CDR2: MNHEY, SVGEGT. The CDR3 contains 18 residues. V lost 2 bases to trimming and J lost 1 base, with 18 bases between them. CDR3 region: CASSYHQIRGGSNQPQHF. The DNA for the CDR3 is TGTGCCAGCAGTTACCACCAGATCAGGGGAGGAAGCAATCAGCCCCAGCATTTT.

This clonotype was seen ten or more times. The J gene is TRBJ2-1, the V gene TRBV11-1; D is uncertain. This CDR3 spans 15 amino acids. CDR1 SGHAT and CDR2 FQDESV come from the germline V gene (reference sequence). V was pared by 1 base and J by 4 bases, with 11 bases between. The CDR3 reads CASSLGLVQYNEQFF. For the CDR3, the DNA is TGTGCCAGCAGCTTAGGATTGGTACAGTACAATGAGCAGTTCTTC.

This clonotype was seen ten or more times. The chain carries TRBV7-2 and TRBJ2-6; unclear D gene. This CDR3 spans 13 amino acids. Per the germline V gene, CDR1 is SGHTA and CDR2 is FQGNSA. Deletions cut 9 bases from V and 2 bases from J, with 8 bases between. In DNA, the CDR3 is TGTGCCAGGGGCCTTCCTGGGGCCAACGTCCTGACTTTC. It specifies CARGLPGANVLTF.

This rearrangement joins TRBV5-1 to TRBJ2-5; the D gene is possibly TRBD1 (6 bases). Germline assignment: CDR1 SGHRS and CDR2 YFSETQ. The germline V and J ends were trimmed by 4 bases and 0 bases, with 10 bases remaining between them. This CDR3 contains 14 residues. CDR3 coding DNA: TGCGCCAGCAGCCCCCAGGGGTACCAAGAGACCCAGTACTTC. Translated: CASSPQGYQETQYF.

This clonotype was seen a handful of times. The V call is TRBV3-1, the J call TRBJ2-2, with D unresolved. Trimming pared 1 base from V and 6 bases from J, leaving 9 bases between. The germline V gene has CDR1 LGHDT and CDR2 YNNKEL (reference sequence). This CDR3 is 14 amino acids long. CDR3 sequence reads: CASSQGAGPGELFF. The CDR3 DNA reads as TGTGCCAGCAGCCAAGGGGCAGGACCCGGGGAGCTGTTTTTT. The full variable domain, in which reference TRBV3-1 and TRBJ2-2 provide the parts outside the CDR3, is DTAVSQTPKYLVTQMGNDKSIKCEQNLGHDTMYWYKQDSKKFLKIMFSYNNKELIINETVPNRFSPKSPDKAHLNLHINSLELGDSAVYFCASSQGAGPGELFFGEGSRLTVL.

On this clonotype: A junction end diverges from the germline sequence, so it may reflect a read error. This chain connects TRBV2 to TRBJ1-5; a possible D gene is TRBD1 (6 bases). The germline gives CDR1 SNHLY, CDR2 FYNNEI. The CDR3 has 13 residues. DNA for the CDR3: TGTGCCAGTAGGAGGGGGGACAATCAGCCCCGGCATTTT. Encoded protein: CASRRGDNQPRHF.

This clonotype has ten or more counts. The V gene is TRBV20-1, the J gene TRBJ2-3; D call uncertain. Trimming shortened V by 4 bases and J by 2 bases, and 10 bases separated the two germline ends. The CDR3 consists of 13 residues. Looked up from germline, CDR1 is DFQATT and CDR2 is SNEGSKA (reference sequence). The CDR3 nucleotides are TGCAGTGCTACAGAGACCCTCACAGATACGCAGTATTTT. It is translated as CSATETLTDTQYF.

This clonotype was counted between two and nine times. This chain links TRBV6-1 with TRBJ1-5, with unresolved D. CDR3 length equals 13 residues. The V gene's germline CDR1 is MNHNS and CDR2 SASEGT. The ends were cut back, 9 bases at V and 5 bases at J, with 14 bases in the middle. CDR3 DNA sequence: TGTGCCAGTACCATTTCTAGGGATCAGCCCCAGCATTTT. Translating gives CASTISRDQPQHF.

This sequence joins TRBV28 and TRBJ2-7; the D gene is possibly TRBD1 (6 bases). The DNA matches TRBJ2-5 better at its end, which makes the J call doubtful. This CDR3 has 12 residues. Per germline, CDR1 MDHEN and CDR2 SYDVKM. The CDR3 reads CISRGGVETQYF. CDR3 nucleotides: TGTATCAGCAGGGGCGGCGTAGAGACCCAGTACTTC.

The sample holds many counts of this clonotype. The CDR3 here is CSAGAGGQETQYF. The CDR3, as DNA: TGCAGTGCTGGAGCGGGGGGCCAAGAGACCCAGTACTTC. The rearrangement links TRBV20-1 to TRBJ2-5; TRBD2 agrees at 9 bases. Looked up from germline, CDR1 is DFQATT and CDR2 is SNEGSKA (reference sequence). The junction had 2 bases not matched to a gene; V was cut back by 5 bases and J by 1 base. This CDR3 is built from 13 residues.

This clonotype showed up many times. The gene calls are TRBV6-5 and TRBJ2-7; 8 bases are a match to TRBD2. The ends lost 7 bases at V and 5 bases at J; junction bases unmatched: 7. The length of the CDR3 is 13 residues. Germline V lookup: CDR1 MNHEY, CDR2 SVGAGI. The CDR3 DNA is TGTGCCAGCAACCGGGGGGGGCGACACGAGCAGTACTTC. It codes for CASNRGGRHEQYF.

At least ten counts were recorded for this clonotype. The chain has TRBV5-1 and TRBJ2-7, with 10 bases fitting TRBD1. J gave up 6 bases and V 0 bases, and 3 bases lay outside the gene matches. The CDR3 is 14 residues long. Germline V gene sequence: CDR1 SGHRS, CDR2 YFSETQ. CDR3 sequence: CASSLGQGATEQYF. Here the CDR3 DNA reads TGCGCCAGCAGCTTGGGACAGGGGGCGACCGAGCAGTACTTC.

The chain is built from TRBV20-1 and TRBJ1-3; no clear D. The CDR3 length is 15 residues. Germline V gives CDR1 DFQATT, CDR2 SNEGSKA (reference sequence). The V end lost 2 bases, the J end lost 2 bases, and 13 bases lay between the germline ends. DNA for the CDR3: TGCAGTGCTAGACGTCGAGGCGGCCCTGGAAACACCATATATTTT. It specifies CSARRRGGPGNTIYF.

This clonotype showed up many times. V is TRBV28 and J is TRBJ2-1; 7 positions agree with TRBD1. V was clipped by 4 bases and J by 4 bases; unmatched bases: 4. The CDR3 consists of 14 residues. CDR1 MDHEN and CDR2 SYDVKM come from the germline V gene. The DNA for the CDR3 is TGTGCCAGCAGTTACGGGACAGAGTACAATGAGCAGTTCTTC. Translated: CASSYGTEYNEQFF.

Ten or more counts support this clonotype. The gene calls are TRBV5-6 and TRBJ2-1, with 9 bases identical to TRBD1. J gave up 6 bases and V 6 bases, and 7 bases lay outside the gene matches. CDR1 and CDR2 from the germline V gene are SGHDT and YYEEEE. The CDR3 has 14 residues. CDR3 in amino acids: CASTWGDRVNEQFF. The CDR3 coding sequence is TGTGCCAGCACCTGGGGGGACAGGGTCAATGAGCAGTTCTTC.

The genes are TRBV4-2 and TRBJ1-6, with D uncertain. The CDR3 is 16 residues long. Germline-derived CDR1 and CDR2 are LGHNA and YNFKEQ. V was pared by 0 bases and J by 10 bases, with 16 bases between. The CDR3 sequence: CASSQEVAGPESPLHF. The CDR3 coding sequence is TGTGCCAGCAGCCAAGAAGTGGCCGGGCCGGAGTCACCCCTCCACTTT.

Details on this clonotype: The junction departs from germline at one end; a sequencing error may be responsible. The V gene is TRBV5-1, the J gene TRBJ2-3, with D hard to call. Germline CDR1 reads SGHRS; CDR2 reads YFSETQ. The CDR3 contains 15 residues. The CDR3 region is CASSLKGSSTNTQYF. CDR3 sequence (DNA): TGCGCCAGCAGCTTGAAAGGGTCCTCCACAAATACGCAGTATTTT.

Concerning this clonotype itself: A much larger clone lies a single base off, so this may be a read error. The chain employs TRBV29-1 and TRBJ1-1; D may be TRBD1 (5 bases). The V gene's germline CDR1 is SQVTM and CDR2 ANQGSEA. V was clipped by 3 bases and J by 6 bases, with 17 bases between them. The CDR3 length is 14 residues. CDR3 region: CSVDVASQGAEAFF. Here the CDR3 DNA reads TGCAGCGTTGATGTGGCTAGCCAGGGCGCTGAAGCTTTCTTT.

This clonotype was recorded at least ten times. V usage is TRBV5-8 and J usage is TRBJ2-3; D ambiguous. The CDR3 is made up of 15 amino acids. CDR1 SGHTS and CDR2 YDEGEE come from the germline V gene. Trimming removed 0 bases from V and 0 bases from J, with 8 bases in between. CDR3 in amino acids: CASSLVVGSTDTQYF. CDR3 sequence (DNA): TGTGCCAGCAGCTTGGTAGTTGGTAGCACAGATACGCAGTATTTT.

The chain uses TRBV10-3 and TRBJ1-6; TRBD1 is a possible D gene (6 bases). Trimming removed 2 bases at V and 9 bases at J, with 17 bases between. This CDR3 comprises 16 residues. Germline CDR1 and CDR2: ENHRY and SYGVKD. The CDR3 bases are TGTGCCATCAGTGAGGGGGGCAGCCCACCGGTTTCACCCCTCCACTTT. Encoded protein: CAISEGGSPPVSPLHF.